The clone carrying this T cell receptor beta chain came up a few times. Its antigen is as yet unknown. TCRdb keeps only in-frame clones here, not all; method: immunoSEQ multiplex PCR. The data show more than 6,000 clones, 50% seen once. This entry is derived from a study of T cells in localized non-small cell lung cancer. Regarding the study as a whole: Uninvolved adjacent lung showed higher T cell clonality than tumor. A raised T cell density in blood coincided with lengthier overall survival. For the top 100 tumor clones, a median approximately 50 also appeared in adjacent lung.

V shed 0 bases and J 6 bases; nucleotides not matched to a gene: 4. Germline loops: CDR1 SGDLS, CDR2 YYNGEE. The CDR3 is made up of 14 amino acids. The sequence came from a female donor at least 60 years old with stage I lung adenocarcinoma. The chain is built from TRBV9 and TRBJ1-2; 8 nucleotides line up with TRBD1. The material was lymph node tissue, obtained before any cancer treatment. The CDR3 region has the DNA TGTGCCAGCAGCGTAGTGGCAGGGGGCGATGGCTACACCTTC. Its translation is CASSVVAGGDGYTF.